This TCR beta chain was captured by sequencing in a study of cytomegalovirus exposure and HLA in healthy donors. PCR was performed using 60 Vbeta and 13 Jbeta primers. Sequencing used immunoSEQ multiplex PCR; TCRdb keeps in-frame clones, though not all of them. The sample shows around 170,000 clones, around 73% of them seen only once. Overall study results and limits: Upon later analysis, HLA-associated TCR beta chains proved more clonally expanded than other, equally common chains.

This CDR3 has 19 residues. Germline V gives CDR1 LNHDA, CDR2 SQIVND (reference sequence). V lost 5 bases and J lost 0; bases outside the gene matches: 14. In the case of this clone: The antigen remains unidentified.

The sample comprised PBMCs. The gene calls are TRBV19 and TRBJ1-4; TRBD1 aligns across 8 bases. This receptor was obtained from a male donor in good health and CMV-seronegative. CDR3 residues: CASSARKGQAPPTNEKLFF. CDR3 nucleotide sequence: TGTGCCAGTAGTGCCCGAAAGGGACAGGCCCCTCCAACTAATGAAAAACTGTTTTTT. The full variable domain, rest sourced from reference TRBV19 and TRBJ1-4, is DGGITQSPKYLFRKEGQNVTLSCEQNLNHDAMYWYRQDPGQGLRLIYYSQIVNDFQKGDIAEGYSVSREKKESFPLTVTSAQKNPTAFYLCASSARKGQAPPTNEKLFFGSGTQLSVL.